The entry below gives a single T cell receptor (beta chain) sequence along with its context. This clone's antigen is unknown. No much larger clone is present one base from it, and per-base qualities are unavailable. The data are from a study of T cell repertoires in cytomegalovirus infection (dated by TCRdb to about 2019). The study in broad terms: Donor HLA type was relevant to the analysis, because carriage of CMV infection together with the matching HLA type was indicated by public TCR beta signatures. General findings and caveats noted by the study authors: Cumulative frequency of public TCR beta family members discriminated carriers of CMV infection plus the relevant HLA type in this cohort and an independent approximately 370-donor cohort. In the ex vivo response, HLA-C-restricted CMV-specific TCR beta clonotypes were dominant, and in two of eight donors the single most frequent clonotype came from this HLA-C-restricted group.

The run used an Illumina HiSeq 1500. TCRdb took the public reads, trimmed them with fastp at Q25, ran MiXCR for clone calling and kept in-frame beta chains. Each record represents a unique CDR3 protein, reported with the most common genes and DNA among its rows. The sample data list under 200,000 distinct CDR3 sequences, and about a tenth of these were observed just once. About 4.6% of the sample is in the top ten clones. The receptor was isolated from a human donor in good health (CMV status not recorded). Some clones in this sample may be carry-over from other donors' samples. The material sequenced was PBMCs.

The CDR3 reads as follows: CASSFQGRTDTQYF. In nucleotides, the sequence is TGTGCCAGCAGTTTTCAGGGCCGCACAGATACGCAGTATTTT. The sequence is built from TRBV12-3 or TRBV12-4 and TRBJ2-3; TRBD1 is possibly the D segment (5 matching bases). The germline ends are 8 bases apart after V is trimmed by 3 bases and J by 1 base. The CDR3 spans 14 residues, from the cysteine through the phenylalanine. Here the CDR3 DNA is all that survives: 42 bases in frame from base 1.